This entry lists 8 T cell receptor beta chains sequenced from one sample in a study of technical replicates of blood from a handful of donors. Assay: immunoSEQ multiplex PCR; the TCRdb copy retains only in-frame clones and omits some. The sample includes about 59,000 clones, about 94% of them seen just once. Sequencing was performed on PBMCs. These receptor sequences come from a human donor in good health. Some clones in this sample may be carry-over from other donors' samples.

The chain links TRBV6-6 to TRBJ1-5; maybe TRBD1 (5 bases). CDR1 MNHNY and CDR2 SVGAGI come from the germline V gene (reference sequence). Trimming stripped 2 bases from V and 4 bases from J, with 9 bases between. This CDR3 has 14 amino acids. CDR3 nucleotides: TGTGCCAGCAGTTACGGGGGGGGGAATCAGCCCCAGCATTTT. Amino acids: CASSYGGGNQPQHF.

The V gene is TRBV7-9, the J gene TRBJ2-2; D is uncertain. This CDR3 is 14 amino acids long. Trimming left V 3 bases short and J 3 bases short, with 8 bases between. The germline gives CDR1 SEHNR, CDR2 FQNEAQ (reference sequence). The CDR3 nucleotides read TGTGCCAGCAGCTTCATTACGGACACCGGGGAGCTGTTTTTT. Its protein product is CASSFITDTGELFF.

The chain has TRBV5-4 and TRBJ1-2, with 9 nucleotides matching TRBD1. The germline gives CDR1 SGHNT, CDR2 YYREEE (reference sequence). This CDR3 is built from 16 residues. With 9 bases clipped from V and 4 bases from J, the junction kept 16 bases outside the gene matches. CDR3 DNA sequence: TGTGCCACCAAAGGGACAGGGAAGGCCGGAGGCTATGGCTACACCTTC. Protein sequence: CATKGTGKAGGYGYTF.

The DNA for the CDR3 is TGCGCCAGCAGCTCACGGGTGGACACTGAAGCTTTCTTT. It encodes CASSSRVDTEAFF. V usage is TRBV5-1 and J usage is TRBJ1-1; D gene uncertain. Looked up from germline, CDR1 is SGHRS and CDR2 is YFSETQ. The V end was cut by 3 bases, the J end by 3 bases, with 9 bases between. The CDR3 consists of 13 residues.

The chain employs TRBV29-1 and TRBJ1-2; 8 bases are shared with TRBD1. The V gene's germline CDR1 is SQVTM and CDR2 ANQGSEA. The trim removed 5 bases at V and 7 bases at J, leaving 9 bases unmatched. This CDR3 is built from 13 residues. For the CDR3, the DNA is TGCAGCGTTCTCAGACAGGGGAGGGGTGGCTACACCTTC. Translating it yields CSVLRQGRGGYTF.

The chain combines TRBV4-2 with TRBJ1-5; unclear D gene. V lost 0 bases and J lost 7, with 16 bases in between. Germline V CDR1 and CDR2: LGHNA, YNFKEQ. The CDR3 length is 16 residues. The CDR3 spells CASSQEERRKGQPQHF. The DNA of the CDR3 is TGTGCCAGCAGCCAAGAGGAACGGAGGAAGGGCCAGCCCCAGCATTTT.

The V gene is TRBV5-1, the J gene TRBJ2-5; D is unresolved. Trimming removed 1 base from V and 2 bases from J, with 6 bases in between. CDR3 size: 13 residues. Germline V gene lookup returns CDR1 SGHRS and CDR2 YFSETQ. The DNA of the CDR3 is TGCGCCAGCAGCTTGTCCTTTCAAGAGACCCAGTACTTC. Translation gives CASSLSFQETQYF.

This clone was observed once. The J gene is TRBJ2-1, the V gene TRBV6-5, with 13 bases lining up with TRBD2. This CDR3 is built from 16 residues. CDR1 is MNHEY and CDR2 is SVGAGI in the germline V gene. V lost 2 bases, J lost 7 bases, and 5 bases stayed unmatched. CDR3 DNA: TGTGCCAGCAGTTACACTAGCGGGAGGGCAGGTAATGAGCAGTTCTTC. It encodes CASSYTSGRAGNEQFF.